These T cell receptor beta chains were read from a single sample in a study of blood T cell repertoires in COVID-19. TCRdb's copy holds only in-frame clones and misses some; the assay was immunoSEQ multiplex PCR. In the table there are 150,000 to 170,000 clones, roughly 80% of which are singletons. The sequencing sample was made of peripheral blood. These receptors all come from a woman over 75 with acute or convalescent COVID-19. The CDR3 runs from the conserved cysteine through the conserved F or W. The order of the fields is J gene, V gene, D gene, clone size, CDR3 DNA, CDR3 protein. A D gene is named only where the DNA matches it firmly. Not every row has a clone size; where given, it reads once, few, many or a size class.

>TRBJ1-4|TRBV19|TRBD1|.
TGTGCCAGTACAGAAGACAGGGGTGGTGAAAAACTGTTTTTT
CASTEDRGGEKLFF
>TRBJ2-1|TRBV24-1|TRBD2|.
TGTGCCACCAGTCCTAGCGGACACTACAATGAGCAGTTCTTC
CATSPSGHYNEQFF
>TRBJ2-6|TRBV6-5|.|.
TGTGCCAGCAGTACCACTAGAGCTGGGGCCAACGTCCTGACTTTC
CASSTTRAGANVLTF
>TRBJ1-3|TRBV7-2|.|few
TGTGCCAGCAGCTTAGTCCAGTCCACCTCTGGAAACACCATATATTTT
CASSLVQSTSGNTIYF
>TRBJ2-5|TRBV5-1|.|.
TGCGCCAGCAGCTTGGCCGTTAGCTGGGAAGAGACCCAGTACTTC
CASSLAVSWEETQYF
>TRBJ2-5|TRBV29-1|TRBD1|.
TGCAGCGCGACAGGGTTGGAGACCCAGTACTTC
CSATGLETQYF
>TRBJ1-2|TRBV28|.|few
TGTGCCAGCAACACGGGGGGGGCCAACTATGGCTACACCTTC
CASNTGGANYGYTF
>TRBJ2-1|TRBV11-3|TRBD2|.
TGTGCCAGCAGCCAGACTAGCGGGGATTTCAATGAGCAGTTCTTC
CASSQTSGDFNEQFF
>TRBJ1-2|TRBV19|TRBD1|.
TGTGCCAGCCAAACCTCCACCGGGACAGTATATGGCTACACCTTC
CASQTSTGTVYGYTF
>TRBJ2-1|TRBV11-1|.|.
TGTGCCAGCAGCCACGGAGTCACCTACAATGAGCAGTTCTTC
CASSHGVTYNEQFF
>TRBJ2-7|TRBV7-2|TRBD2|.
TGTGCCAGCAGCTTAGACGGGGGGACCTACGAGCAGTACTTC
CASSLDGGTYEQYF
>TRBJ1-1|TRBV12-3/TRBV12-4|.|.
TGTGCCAGCAGGACGGGACAGAACACTGAAGCTTTCTTT
CASRTGQNTEAFF
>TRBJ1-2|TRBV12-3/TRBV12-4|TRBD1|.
TGTGCCAGCAGTCCCAGGGGGGACTATGGCTACACCTTC
CASSPRGDYGYTF
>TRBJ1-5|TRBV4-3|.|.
TGCGCCAGCAGCCAAGATCGGCAGGGGATGTGGCCCCAGCATTTT
CASSQDRQGMWPQHF
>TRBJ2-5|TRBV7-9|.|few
TGTGCCAGCAGCCCATCCCGGGGGAATTACCAAGAGACCCAGTACTTC
CASSPSRGNYQETQYF
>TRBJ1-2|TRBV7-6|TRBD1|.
TGTGCCAGCAGCTTAATGTCGAGACAGGGGAACTATGGCTACACCTTC
CASSLMSRQGNYGYTF
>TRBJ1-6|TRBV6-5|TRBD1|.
TGTGCCAGCAGACCAATGGACAGGGACAATTCACCCCTCCACTTT
CASRPMDRDNSPLHF
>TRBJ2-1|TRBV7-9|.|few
TGTGCCAGCAGCTTAGTTTCAGGGGTACAACCCCGTGAGCAGTTCTTC
CASSLVSGVQPREQFF
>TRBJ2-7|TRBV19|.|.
TGTGCCAGTAGTCGACAGACCGGCGAGCAGTACTTC
CASSRQTGEQYF
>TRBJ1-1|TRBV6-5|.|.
TGTGCCAGCAGTAGGGAGGGATGGACTGAAGCTTTCTTT
CASSREGWTEAFF
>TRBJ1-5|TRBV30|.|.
TGTGCCTGGAGTCCCGGACAGTCCGGGCCCCAGCATTTT
CAWSPGQSGPQHF
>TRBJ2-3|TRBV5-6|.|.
TGTGCCAGCAGCCCTAGAAACACAGATACGCAGTATTTT
CASSPRNTDTQYF
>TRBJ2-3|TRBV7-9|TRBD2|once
TGTGCCAGCAGCTGGGACTATGGGATCACAGATACGCAGTATTTT
CASSWDYGITDTQYF
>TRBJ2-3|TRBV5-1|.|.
TGCGCCAGCAGCTTATCGACAGGTTACACAGATACGCAGTATTTT
CASSLSTGYTDTQYF
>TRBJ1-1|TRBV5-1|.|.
TGCGCCAGCAGCTTGGAGGGAGTAGACACTGAAGCTTTCTTT
CASSLEGVDTEAFF
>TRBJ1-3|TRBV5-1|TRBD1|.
TGCGCCAGCAGCTTCGGGACAGGGTCAGGAAACACCATATATTTT
CASSFGTGSGNTIYF
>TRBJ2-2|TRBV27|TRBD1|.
TGTGCCAGCAGGAGTACAGGGGCCACCGGGGAGCTGTTTTTT
CASRSTGATGELFF
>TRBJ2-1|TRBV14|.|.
TGTGCCAGCAGCCAGAACAGCAATTCCTACAATGAGCAGTTCTTC
CASSQNSNSYNEQFF
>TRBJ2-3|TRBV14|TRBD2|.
TGTGCCAGCAGCCAAACGAGCAGCGGGAGGGCCAACACAGATACGCAGTATTTT
CASSQTSSGRANTDTQYF
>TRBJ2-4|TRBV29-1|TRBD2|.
TGCAGCGTTTCTACTAGCGGGGGTTTGTGGGACATTCAGTACTTC
CSVSTSGGLWDIQYF
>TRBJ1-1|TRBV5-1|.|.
TGCGCCAGCAGCCCACAGGGAGGGGTGTACACTGAAGCTTTCTTT
CASSPQGGVYTEAFF
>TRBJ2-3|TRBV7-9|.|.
TGTGCCAGCAGCTTACGGCGGGGCGCATCAGATACGCAGTATTTT
CASSLRRGASDTQYF
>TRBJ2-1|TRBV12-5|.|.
TGTGCTAGTGGTTCTACGGTTTTTGAGCAGTTCTTC
CASGSTVFEQFF
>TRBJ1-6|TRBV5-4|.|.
TGTGCCAGCAGCATACCGGGACATATAGATTCACCCCTCCACTTT
CASSIPGHIDSPLHF
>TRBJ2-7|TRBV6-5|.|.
TGTGCCAGCAGTTATAATTTAGACAGCTCCTACGAGCAGTACTTC
CASSYNLDSSYEQYF
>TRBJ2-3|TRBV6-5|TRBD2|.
TGTGCCAGCAGTTACCAACTAGCGGGGAGGGGAGATACGCAGTATTTT
CASSYQLAGRGDTQYF
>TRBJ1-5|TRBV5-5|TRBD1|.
TGTGCCAGCAGCTGGGAAGGGGGCAGCCAGCCCCAGCATTTT
CASSWEGGSQPQHF
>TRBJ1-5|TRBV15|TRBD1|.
TGTGCCACCAGCAGAACCCCGGGACAGTCAAATCAGCCCCAGCATTTT
CATSRTPGQSNQPQHF
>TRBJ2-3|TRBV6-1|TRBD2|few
TGTGCCAGCACCTCGGGACTAGAGGCAGATACGCAGTATTTT
CASTSGLEADTQYF
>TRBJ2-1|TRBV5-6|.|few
TGTGCCAGCAGCTTGAAGGGGACATCCTACAATGAGCAGTTCTTC
CASSLKGTSYNEQFF
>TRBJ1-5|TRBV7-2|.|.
TGTGCCAGCAGCCAAGTACCGGGGTCGGCTGGGGATCAGCCCCAGCATTTT
CASSQVPGSAGDQPQHF
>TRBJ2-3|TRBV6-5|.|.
TGTGCCAGCAGTTACAGGGGGAAGGTCGCAGATACGCAGTATTTT
CASSYRGKVADTQYF
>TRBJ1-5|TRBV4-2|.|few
TGTGCCAGCAGCAGACAGTCCAGGGATCAGCCCCAGCATTTT
CASSRQSRDQPQHF
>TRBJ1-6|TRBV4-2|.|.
TGTGCCAGCAGCCCCCAGGGCGACCGCCGCGGTAATTCACCCCTCCACTTT
CASSPQGDRRGNSPLHF
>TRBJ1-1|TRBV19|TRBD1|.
TGTGCCAGTAGTAAAGGGACAGCCCAGAACACTGAAGCTTTCTTT
CASSKGTAQNTEAFF
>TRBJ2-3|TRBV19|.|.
TGTGCCAGTAGTCCTAACGGCGGGGCAGATACGCAGTATTTT
CASSPNGGADTQYF
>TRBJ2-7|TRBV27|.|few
TGTGCCAGCAGTTTAACCGGGCGGGGTTTTTCCTACGAGCAGTACTTC
CASSLTGRGFSYEQYF
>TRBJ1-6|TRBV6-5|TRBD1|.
TGTGCCACGTACAGGGGAGCCGGCTCACCCCTCCACTTT
CATYRGAGSPLHF
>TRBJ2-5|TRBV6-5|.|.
TGTGCCAGCAGTTACGGCAGGGGGGTGCAAGAGACCCAGTACTTC
CASSYGRGVQETQYF
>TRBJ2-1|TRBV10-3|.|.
TGTGCCATCAGTGGATCGGGGGACTACAATGAGCAGTTCTTC
CAISGSGDYNEQFF
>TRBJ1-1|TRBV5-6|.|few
TGTGCCAGCATCGGGAACACTGAAGCTTTCTTT
CASIGNTEAFF
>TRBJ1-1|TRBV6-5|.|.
TGTGCCAGCAGTTACGGTTACATGAACACTGAAGCTTTCTTT
CASSYGYMNTEAFF